This T cell receptor (beta chain) was retrieved from a study of T cell responses to AZD1222 COVID-19 vaccine. The study's findings and limits: At baseline, seropositivity was found in only six or seven AZD1222 recipients. White British donors predominated, females outnumbered males, and clonal diversity was possibly underestimated. The study reported that nearly half of spike-specific TCRs target unmutated variant regions.

Sequenced by immunoSEQ multiplex PCR; TCRdb stores in-frame clones only, minus some. The sample has fewer than 180,000 clones; around 90% are singletons. For this clone: Antigen: not known.

Germline values: CDR1 GTSNPN, CDR2 SVGIG (reference sequence). Trimming took 2 bases from V and 4 from J, leaving 10 bases between them. There are 13 residues in the CDR3. The sequence derives from an adult who received the AZD1222 COVID-19 vaccine. Sequenced here: peripheral blood, sampled 28 days after the second AZD1222 dose. The chain recombines TRBV30 with TRBJ2-3; D remains ambiguous. CDR3 nucleotides: TGTGCCTGGAGTCCCTCCCTGGCAGATACGCAGTATTTT. Translating it yields CAWSPSLADTQYF.